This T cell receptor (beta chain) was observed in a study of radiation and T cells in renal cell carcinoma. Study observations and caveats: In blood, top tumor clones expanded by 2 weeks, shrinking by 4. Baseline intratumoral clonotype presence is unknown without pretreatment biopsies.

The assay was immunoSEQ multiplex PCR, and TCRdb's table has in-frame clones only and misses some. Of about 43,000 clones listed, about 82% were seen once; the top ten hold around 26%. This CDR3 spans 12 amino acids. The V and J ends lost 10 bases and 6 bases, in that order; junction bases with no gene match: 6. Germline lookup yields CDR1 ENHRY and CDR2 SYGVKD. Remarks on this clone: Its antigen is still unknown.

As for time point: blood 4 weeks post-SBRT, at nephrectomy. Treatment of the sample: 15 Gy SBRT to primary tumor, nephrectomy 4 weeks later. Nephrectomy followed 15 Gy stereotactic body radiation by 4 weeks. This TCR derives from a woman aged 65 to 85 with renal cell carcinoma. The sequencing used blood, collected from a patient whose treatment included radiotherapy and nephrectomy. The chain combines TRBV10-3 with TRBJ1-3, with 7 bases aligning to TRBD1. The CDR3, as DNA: TGTGCCACGACGACAGGGCCAAACACCATATATTTT. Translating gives CATTTGPNTIYF.